This is a list of T cell receptor beta chains from one sample in a study of shared clonotypes between healthy human individuals. Using immunoSEQ multiplex PCR, the repertoire was profiled, and TCRdb retains in-frame clones only, with some absent. Seen here are about 1.5 million clones, 95% to 99% observed once, and the top ten hold less than 0.55%. Sample: naive CD4+ T cells sorted from blood. The receptors were sampled from a man aged 25 to 45 in good health. Each CDR3 is given with its conserved first and last residue. D genes are given only for firm matches. The size field is filled for only some rows; it gives once, few, many or a size class.

>TRBJ2-7|.|TRBV7-9|TRBD1
TGTGCCAGCAGCTGGACCCGGGACAGAACCTACGAGCAGTACTTC
CASSWTRDRTYEQYF
>TRBJ1-2|.|TRBV27|.
TGTGCCAGCAGTCTTGTCCCCGACCGAAGGGGCTATGGCTACACCTTC
CASSLVPDRRGYGYTF
>TRBJ2-7|.|TRBV27|TRBD2
TGTGCCAGCAGTAGACTAGCCAACTACGAGCAGTACTTC
CASSRLANYEQYF
>TRBJ1-5|.|TRBV21-1|.
TGTGCCAGCAGCATCGGGGGATTTTGGCAGCCCCAGCATTTT
CASSIGGFWQPQHF
>TRBJ2-2|.|TRBV7-6|.
TGTGCCAGCAGCTTAGGGGTCAGCGGGGAGCTGTTTTTT
CASSLGVSGELFF
>TRBJ2-1|.|TRBV4-3|.
TGCGCCAGCAGCCAAATCCGGGACAACCCATACAATGAGCAGTTCTTC
CASSQIRDNPYNEQFF
>TRBJ2-1|.|TRBV11-3|.
TGTGCCAGCAGCTTAGACCTCTACAATGAGCAGTTCTTC
CASSLDLYNEQFF
>TRBJ2-3|.|TRBV29-1|TRBD2
TGCAGCGTTGAAGGGTTGGCTAGCGGGAGGGGTACAGATACGCAGTATTTT
CSVEGLASGRGTDTQYF
>TRBJ2-1|once|TRBV7-6|TRBD2
TGTGCCAGCAGCTTAGTGACTAGCGGGAGGAACTCCTACAATGAGCAGTTCTTC
CASSLVTSGRNSYNEQFF
>TRBJ1-1|.|TRBV18|.
TGTGCCAGCTCGTACAGGGTAGGCCATGGGAACACTGAAGCTTTCTTT
CASSYRVGHGNTEAFF
>TRBJ2-5|once|TRBV4-1|.
TGCGCCAGCATGCAAGGACCGCAAGAGACCCAGTACTTC
CASMQGPQETQYF
>TRBJ2-2|.|TRBV2|.
TGTGCCAGCAGACCGGGCAGGGCCGGGGAGCTGTTTTTT
CASRPGRAGELFF
>TRBJ2-1|.|TRBV9|.
TGTGCCAGCAGCCACGGGGGCGGGAGTTCCTACAATGAGCAGTTCTTC
CASSHGGGSSYNEQFF
>TRBJ1-1|.|TRBV10-3|.
TGTGCCACCGTGCTGGGGAGTCTGAACACTGAAGCTTTCTTT
CATVLGSLNTEAFF
>TRBJ1-4|.|TRBV7-8|.
TGTGCCAGCAGCTTAGCGGGAGGGGAAGGCGAAAAACTGTTTTTT
CASSLAGGEGEKLFF
>TRBJ1-4|once|TRBV5-1|.
TGCGCCAGCAGCAAAAACAGCGAAACTAATGAAAAACTGTTTTTT
CASSKNSETNEKLFF
>TRBJ1-2|.|TRBV18|TRBD1
TGTGCCAGCTCACTTCGGGACAGGAGGGGCTACACCTTC
CASSLRDRRGYTF
>TRBJ1-5|.|TRBV28|.
TGTGCCAGCGGTTTGTCGGTGGGTGGCAATCAGCCCCAGCATTTT
CASGLSVGGNQPQHF
>TRBJ2-1|.|TRBV11-2|.
TGTGCCAGCAGCTTGGGACTGCTTAACTACAATGAGCAGTTCTTC
CASSLGLLNYNEQFF
>TRBJ2-2|.|TRBV5-1|.
TGCGCCAGCAGCTTGGTTGCCGGGTTAAGCACCGGGGAGCTGTTTTTT
CASSLVAGLSTGELFF
>TRBJ2-5|.|TRBV5-1|TRBD2
TGCGCCAGCAGCTCAGAACTAGCGGAAGAGACCCAGTACTTC
CASSSELAEETQYF
>TRBJ1-2|.|TRBV29-1|.
TGCAGCGTTGAAGACAGTAATAACTATGGCTACACCTTC
CSVEDSNNYGYTF
>TRBJ2-7|.|TRBV2|TRBD1
TGTGCCAGCAGTGTACGGGACAGCTGGGAGCAGTACTTC
CASSVRDSWEQYF
>TRBJ2-7|.|TRBV5-4|TRBD2
TGTGCCAGCAGCTTGGGGCGGGAGAGGTCCTACGAGCAGTACTTC
CASSLGRERSYEQYF
>TRBJ2-1|.|TRBV18|TRBD2
TGTGCCAGCTCACCCCAATCTAGCGGGAGTTACGGCGACAATGAGCAGTTCTTC
CASSPQSSGSYGDNEQFF
>TRBJ2-1|.|TRBV5-1|.
TGCGCCAGCAGCGCCATTCAGGGCACCTACAATGAGCAGTTCTTC
CASSAIQGTYNEQFF
>TRBJ2-2|.|TRBV5-1|.
TGCGCCAGCAGCACGACAGTAACCGGGGAGCTGTTTTTT
CASSTTVTGELFF
>TRBJ2-7|once|TRBV19|TRBD2
TGTGCCAGTAGGACGAGCGGGAGGGCCTACGAGCAGTACTTC
CASRTSGRAYEQYF
>TRBJ2-2|.|TRBV14|.
TGTGCCAGCAGCCCCCTATTCTCAGGGGCTAACACCGGGGAGCTGTTTTTT
CASSPLFSGANTGELFF
>TRBJ2-7|.|TRBV28|TRBD2
TGTGCCAGCAGGGTGGGAGGGTGGACTAGCGGGTCCCCCTACGAGCAGTACTTC
CASRVGGWTSGSPYEQYF
>TRBJ2-2|.|TRBV5-1|.
TGCGCCAGCAGCGGACAGCCAAACACCGGGGAGCTGTTTTTT
CASSGQPNTGELFF
>TRBJ2-7|.|TRBV29-1|.
TGCAGCGTTGAGGCAGACTACGAGCAGTACTTC
CSVEADYEQYF
>TRBJ2-3|.|TRBV14|.
TGTGCCAGCAGCCAGAGGGGGTTGGATACGCAGTATTTT
CASSQRGLDTQYF
>TRBJ2-1|.|TRBV19|TRBD2
TGTGCCAGTAGTCGGACTAGCGGGAGAGCCGACAATGAGCAGTTCTTC
CASSRTSGRADNEQFF
>TRBJ1-4|.|TRBV7-2|.
TGTGCCAGCAGCTTAGGCCGAACAGGAGTAAATGAAAAACTGTTTTTT
CASSLGRTGVNEKLFF
>TRBJ2-5|.|TRBV10-1|.
TGCGCCAGCAGTCTTACCCATACTCTTCAACAAGAGACCCAGTACTTC
CASSLTHTLQQETQYF